Sequencing of this T cell receptor (beta chain) was carried out in a study of OX40 agonist ivuxolimab in advanced cancers. Study at large: Partial responses occurred in Three dose-escalation patients, one with hepatocellular carcinoma and two with cutaneous melanoma.

Comment on this clone: Its specificity is not known.

Study conclusions and caveats: Mean expanded clone counts were higher in CD8+ than CD4+ T cells.

This CDR3 comprises 13 residues. Trimming cost V 4 bases and J 5 bases, with 10 bases left between them. The germline V gene encodes CDR1 SGHRS and CDR2 YFSETQ. This table comes from immunoSEQ multiplex PCR, and its TCRdb copy is limited to in-frame clones, with some not included. The table shows around 69,000 clones, with around 86% occurring only once. Autoimmune disease history or systemic immunosuppression was exclusionary. The sequence derives from an adult with an advanced solid tumor such as melanoma, head and neck, liver or kidney cancer. The V call is TRBV5-1, the J call TRBJ2-1, with D maybe TRBD2 (6 bases). Sequencing used CD4+ or CD8+ T cells sorted from blood, obtained in a trial of the OX40 agonist ivuxolimab. CDR3 sequence: CASSRGENNEQFF. The CDR3 coding sequence is TGCGCCAGCAGCCGCGGGGAGAACAATGAGCAGTTCTTC.